This T cell receptor (beta chain) was identified in a study of cytomegalovirus exposure and HLA in healthy donors. PCR employed 60 Vbeta and 13 Jbeta primers. TCRdb keeps only in-frame clones here, not all; method: immunoSEQ multiplex PCR. Among about 170,000 clones listed, over 70% were seen once. Study-wide results and limits: Equally common other TCR beta chains were less clonally expanded than HLA-associated ones, a later analysis found. V- and J-gene trimming of TCR beta was linked (in a later analysis) to a missense DCLRE1C variant.

The germline V gene encodes CDR1 SGHNT and CDR2 YYREEE (reference sequence). This CDR3 is 13 amino acids long. Deletions cut 1 base from V and 6 bases from J, with 8 bases between. Comments on this clone: As yet, its antigen is unknown.

The chain couples TRBV5-4 to TRBJ1-3; D is undetermined. Material: PBMCs. The sequence was collected from a woman between 50 and 59 years old in good health and CMV-seropositive. The CDR3 region is CASSLWSVNTIYF. For the CDR3, the DNA is TGTGCCAGCAGCTTGTGGTCAGTAAACACCATATATTTT.